The 6 T cell receptor beta chains presented below share a single source sample, sequenced in a study of healthy donors' naive CD4 and CD8 T cells. Each TCR library used approximately 500 ng of total RNA and a linear amplification protocol. TCRdb redid the calling of the reads with MiXCR, one entry per CDR3 protein. The data hold about 180,000 distinct CDR3 sequences, with 65% to 80% observed a single time. Sequenced input: naive CD4+ and CD8+ T cells sorted from blood, pooled from several donors. Receptors were obtained from a pool of human donors in good health; the sample pools cells from several healthy donors.

The V call is TRBV19, the J call TRBJ1-5; D is uncertain. The CDR3 runs to 15 residues. Looked up from germline, CDR1 is LNHDA and CDR2 is SQIVND (reference sequence). V lost 3 bases, J lost 6 bases, and 15 bases lay in between. CDR3 coding DNA: TGTGCCAGTAGTATGTCCGGTGGCCAAGGTCAGCCCCAGCATTTT. It yields the protein CASSMSGGQGQPQHF.

The rearrangement joins TRBV27 to TRBJ1-5; the D gene is possibly TRBD1 (6 bases). Germline loops: CDR1 MNHEY, CDR2 SMNVEV (reference sequence). CDR3 length: 12 amino acids. Trimming pared 5 bases from V and 7 bases from J, leaving 9 bases between. As DNA, the CDR3 is TGTGCCAGCAGTGAGACAGGACAGCCCCAGCATTTT. Translation: CASSETGQPQHF.

V and J are TRBV11-2 and TRBJ1-1; D unclear. The CDR3 totals 13 residues. Trimming took off 2 bases at V and 6 bases at J, with 10 bases between the two ends. Germline values: CDR1 SGHAT, CDR2 FQNNGV. The CDR3 bases are TGTGCCAGCAGCTTACTTGGACGGGCTGAAGCTTTCTTT. Translated: CASSLLGRAEAFF.

The chain uses TRBV6-2 or TRBV6-3 and TRBJ2-3; 8 bases fit TRBD2. The CDR3 consists of 16 residues. Per the germline V gene, CDR1 is MNHEY and CDR2 is SVGEGT. V shed 6 bases and J 2 bases; nucleotides not matched to a gene: 10. The CDR3: CASSPTGLAYTDTQYF. The DNA for the CDR3 is TGTGCCAGCAGCCCCACCGGACTAGCCTACACAGATACGCAGTATTTT.

The rearrangement joins TRBV5-1 to TRBJ1-2, with 7 bases aligning to TRBD1. The CDR3 contains 13 residues. CDR1 is SGHRS and CDR2 is YFSETQ in the germline V gene. Trimming at V came to 5 bases and at J to 2 bases, leaving 3 bases not matched to a gene. For the CDR3, the DNA is TGCGCCAGCAGTAAGGGACAGAACTATGGCTACACCTTC. It encodes CASSKGQNYGYTF.

The chain employs TRBV29-1 and TRBJ2-1; no definite D call. The V end was cut by 6 bases, the J end by 0 bases, with 9 bases between. There are 13 residues in the CDR3. CDR1 and CDR2 (germline): SQVTM, ANQGSEA. CDR3 in amino acids: CSVAVSSYNEQFF. CDR3 DNA: TGCAGCGTGGCCGTAAGCTCCTACAATGAGCAGTTCTTC.